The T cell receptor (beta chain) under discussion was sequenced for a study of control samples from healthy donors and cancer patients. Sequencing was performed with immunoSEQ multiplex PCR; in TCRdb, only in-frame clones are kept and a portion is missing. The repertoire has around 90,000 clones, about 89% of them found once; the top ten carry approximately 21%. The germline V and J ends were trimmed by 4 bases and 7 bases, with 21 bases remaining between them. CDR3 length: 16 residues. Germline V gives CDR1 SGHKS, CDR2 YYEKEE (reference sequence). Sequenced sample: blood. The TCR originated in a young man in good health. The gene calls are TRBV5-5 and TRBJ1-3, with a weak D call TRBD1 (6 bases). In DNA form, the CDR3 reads TGTGCCAGCAGCCCCGAGCCCAGTCGAGGGGGGAACACCATATATTTT. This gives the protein CASSPEPSRGGNTIYF.